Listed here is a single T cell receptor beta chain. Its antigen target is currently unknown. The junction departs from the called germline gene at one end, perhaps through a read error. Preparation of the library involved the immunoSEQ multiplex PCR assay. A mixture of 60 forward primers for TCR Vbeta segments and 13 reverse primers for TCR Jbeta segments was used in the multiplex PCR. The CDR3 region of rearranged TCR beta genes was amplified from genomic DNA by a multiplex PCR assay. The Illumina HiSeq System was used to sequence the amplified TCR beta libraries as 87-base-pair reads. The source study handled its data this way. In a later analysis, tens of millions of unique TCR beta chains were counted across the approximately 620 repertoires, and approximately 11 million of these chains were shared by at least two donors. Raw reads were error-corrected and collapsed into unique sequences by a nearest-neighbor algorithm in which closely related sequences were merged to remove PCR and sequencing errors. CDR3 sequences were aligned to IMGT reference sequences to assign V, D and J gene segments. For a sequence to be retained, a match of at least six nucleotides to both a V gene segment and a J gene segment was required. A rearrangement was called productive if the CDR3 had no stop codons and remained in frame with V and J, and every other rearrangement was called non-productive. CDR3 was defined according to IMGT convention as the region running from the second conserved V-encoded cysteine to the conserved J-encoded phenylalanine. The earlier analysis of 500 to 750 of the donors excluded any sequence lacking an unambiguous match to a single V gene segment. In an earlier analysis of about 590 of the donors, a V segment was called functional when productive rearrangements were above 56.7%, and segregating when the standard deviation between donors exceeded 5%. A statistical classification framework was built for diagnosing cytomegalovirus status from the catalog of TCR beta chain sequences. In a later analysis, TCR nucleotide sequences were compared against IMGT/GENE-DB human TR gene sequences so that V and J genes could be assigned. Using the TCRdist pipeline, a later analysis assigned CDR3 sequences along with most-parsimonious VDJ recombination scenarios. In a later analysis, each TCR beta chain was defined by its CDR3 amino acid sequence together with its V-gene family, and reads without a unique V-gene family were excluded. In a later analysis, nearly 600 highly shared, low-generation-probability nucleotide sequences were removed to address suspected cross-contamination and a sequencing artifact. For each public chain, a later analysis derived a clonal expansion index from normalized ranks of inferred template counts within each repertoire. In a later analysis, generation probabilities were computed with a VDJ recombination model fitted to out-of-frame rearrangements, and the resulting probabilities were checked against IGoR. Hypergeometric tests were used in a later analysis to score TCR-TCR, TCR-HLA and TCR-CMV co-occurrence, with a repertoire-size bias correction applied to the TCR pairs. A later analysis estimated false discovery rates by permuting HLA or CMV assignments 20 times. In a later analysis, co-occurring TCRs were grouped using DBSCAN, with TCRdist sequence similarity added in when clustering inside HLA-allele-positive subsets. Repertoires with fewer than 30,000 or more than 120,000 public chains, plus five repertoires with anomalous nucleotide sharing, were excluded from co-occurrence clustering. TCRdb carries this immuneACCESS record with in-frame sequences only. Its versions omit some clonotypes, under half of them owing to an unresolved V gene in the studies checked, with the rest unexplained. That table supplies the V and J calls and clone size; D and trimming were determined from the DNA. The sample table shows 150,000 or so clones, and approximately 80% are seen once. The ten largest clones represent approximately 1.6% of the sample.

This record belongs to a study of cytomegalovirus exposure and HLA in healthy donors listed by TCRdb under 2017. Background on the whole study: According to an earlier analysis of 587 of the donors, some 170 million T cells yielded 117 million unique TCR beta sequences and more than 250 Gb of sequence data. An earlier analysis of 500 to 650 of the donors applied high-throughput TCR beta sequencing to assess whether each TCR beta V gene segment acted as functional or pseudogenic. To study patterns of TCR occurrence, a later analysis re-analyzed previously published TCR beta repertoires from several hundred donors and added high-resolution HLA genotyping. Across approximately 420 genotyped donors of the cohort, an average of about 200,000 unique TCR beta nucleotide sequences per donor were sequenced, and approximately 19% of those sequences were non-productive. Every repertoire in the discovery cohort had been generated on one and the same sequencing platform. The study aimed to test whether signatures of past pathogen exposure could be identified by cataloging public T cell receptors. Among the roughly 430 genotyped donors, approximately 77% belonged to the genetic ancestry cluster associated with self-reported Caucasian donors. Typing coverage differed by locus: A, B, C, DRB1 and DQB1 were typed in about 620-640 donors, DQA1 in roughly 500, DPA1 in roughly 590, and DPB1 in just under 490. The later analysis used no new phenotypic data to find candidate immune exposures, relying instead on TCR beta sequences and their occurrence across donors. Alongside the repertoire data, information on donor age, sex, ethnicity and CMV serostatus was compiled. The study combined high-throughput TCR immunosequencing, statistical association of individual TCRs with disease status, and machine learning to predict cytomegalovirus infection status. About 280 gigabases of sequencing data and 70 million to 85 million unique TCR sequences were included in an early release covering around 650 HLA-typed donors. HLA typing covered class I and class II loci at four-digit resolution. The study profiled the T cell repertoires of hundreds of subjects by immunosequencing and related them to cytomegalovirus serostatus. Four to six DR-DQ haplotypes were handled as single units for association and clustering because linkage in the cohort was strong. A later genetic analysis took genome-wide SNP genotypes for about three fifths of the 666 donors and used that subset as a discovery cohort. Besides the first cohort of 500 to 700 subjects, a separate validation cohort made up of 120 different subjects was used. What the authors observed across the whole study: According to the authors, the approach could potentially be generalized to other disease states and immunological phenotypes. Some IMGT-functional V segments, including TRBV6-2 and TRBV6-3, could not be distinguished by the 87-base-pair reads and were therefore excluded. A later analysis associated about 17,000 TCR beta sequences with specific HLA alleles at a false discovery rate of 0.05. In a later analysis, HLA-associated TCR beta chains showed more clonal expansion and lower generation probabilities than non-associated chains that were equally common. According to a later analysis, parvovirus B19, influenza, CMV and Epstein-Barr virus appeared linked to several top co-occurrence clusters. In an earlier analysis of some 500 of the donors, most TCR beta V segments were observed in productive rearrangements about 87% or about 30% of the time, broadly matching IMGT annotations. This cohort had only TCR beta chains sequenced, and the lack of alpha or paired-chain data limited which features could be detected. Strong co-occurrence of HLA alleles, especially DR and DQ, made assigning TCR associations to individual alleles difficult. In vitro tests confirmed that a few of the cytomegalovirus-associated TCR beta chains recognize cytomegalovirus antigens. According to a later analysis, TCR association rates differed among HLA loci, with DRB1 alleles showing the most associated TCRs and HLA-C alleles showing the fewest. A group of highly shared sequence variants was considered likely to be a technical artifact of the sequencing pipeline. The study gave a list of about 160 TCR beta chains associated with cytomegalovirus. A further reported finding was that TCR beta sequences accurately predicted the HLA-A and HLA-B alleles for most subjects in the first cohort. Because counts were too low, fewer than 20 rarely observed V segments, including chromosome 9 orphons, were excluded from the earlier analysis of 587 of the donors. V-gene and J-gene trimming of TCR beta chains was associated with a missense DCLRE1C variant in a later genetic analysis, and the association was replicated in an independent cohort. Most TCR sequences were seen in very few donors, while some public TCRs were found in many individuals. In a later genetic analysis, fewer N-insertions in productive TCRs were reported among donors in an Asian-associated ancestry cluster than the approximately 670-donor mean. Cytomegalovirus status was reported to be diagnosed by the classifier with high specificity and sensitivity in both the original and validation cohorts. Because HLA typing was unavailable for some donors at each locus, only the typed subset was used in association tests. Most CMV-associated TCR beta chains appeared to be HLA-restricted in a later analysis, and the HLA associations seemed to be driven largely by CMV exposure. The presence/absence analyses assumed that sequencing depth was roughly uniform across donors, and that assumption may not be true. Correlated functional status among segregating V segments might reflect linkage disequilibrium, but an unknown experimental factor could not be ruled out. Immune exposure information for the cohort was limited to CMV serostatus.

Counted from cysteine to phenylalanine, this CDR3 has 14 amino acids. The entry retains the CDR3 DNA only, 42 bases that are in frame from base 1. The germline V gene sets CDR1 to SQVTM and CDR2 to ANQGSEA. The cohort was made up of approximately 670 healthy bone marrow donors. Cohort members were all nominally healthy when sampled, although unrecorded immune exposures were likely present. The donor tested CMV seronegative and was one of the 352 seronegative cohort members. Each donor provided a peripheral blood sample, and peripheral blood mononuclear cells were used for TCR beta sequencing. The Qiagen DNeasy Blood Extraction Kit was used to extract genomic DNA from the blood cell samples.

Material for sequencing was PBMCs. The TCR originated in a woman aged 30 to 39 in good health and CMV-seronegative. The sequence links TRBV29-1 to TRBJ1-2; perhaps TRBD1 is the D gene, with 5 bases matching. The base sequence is TGCAGCGTTGGGGGCGGGCAGGTGGACTATGGCTACCCCTTC. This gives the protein CSVGGGQVDYGYPF.